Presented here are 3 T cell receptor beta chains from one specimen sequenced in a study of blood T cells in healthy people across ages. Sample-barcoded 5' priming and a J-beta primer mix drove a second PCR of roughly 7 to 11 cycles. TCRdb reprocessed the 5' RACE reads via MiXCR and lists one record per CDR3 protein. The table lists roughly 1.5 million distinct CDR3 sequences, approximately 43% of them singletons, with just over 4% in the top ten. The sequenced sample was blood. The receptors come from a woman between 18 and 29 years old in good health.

The CDR3 region is CASSALTRTGELFF. Here the CDR3 DNA reads TGTGCCAGCAGTGCCCTAACCCGGACCGGGGAGCTGTTTTTT. The V gene is TRBV27, the J gene TRBJ2-2; D ambiguous. CDR3 length equals 14 residues. Trimming cost V 5 bases and J 5 bases, with 12 bases left between them. Germline lookup yields CDR1 MNHEY and CDR2 SMNVEV (reference sequence).

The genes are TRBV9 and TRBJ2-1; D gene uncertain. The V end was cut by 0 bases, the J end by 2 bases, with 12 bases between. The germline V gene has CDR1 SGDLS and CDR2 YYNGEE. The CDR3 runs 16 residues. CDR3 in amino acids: CASSVAWQSPYNEQFF. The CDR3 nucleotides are TGTGCCAGCAGCGTAGCTTGGCAGAGCCCCTACAATGAGCAGTTCTTC.

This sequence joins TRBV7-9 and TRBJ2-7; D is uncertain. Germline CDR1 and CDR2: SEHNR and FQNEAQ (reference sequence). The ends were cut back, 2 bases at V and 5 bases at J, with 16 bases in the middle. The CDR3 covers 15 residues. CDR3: CASSLTLARAHEQYF. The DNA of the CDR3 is TGTGCCAGCAGCTTAACTTTGGCTAGGGCCCACGAGCAGTACTTC.